Shown below are 19 T cell receptor beta chains from a single sample sequenced in a study of T-cell memory formation after mild COVID-19. MiXCR was run by TCRdb on the 5' RACE reads, yielding one entry per CDR3 protein. Found here are about 560,000 distinct CDR3 sequences, roughly 17% of them singletons; the top ten hold about 8.6%. Sequencing input: PBMCs or a T cell subset sorted from them (not recorded which). The source is an adult woman who had mild COVID-19 (a few samples of this study predate the infection). Cell type and time point are not known.

The sample holds a few counts of this clonotype. The J gene is TRBJ1-1, the V gene TRBV12-3 or TRBV12-4, with 7 bases lining up with TRBD1. The J segment lost 10 bases and the V segment lost 3 bases, leaving 5 bases of the junction unmatched. This CDR3 has 12 residues. The CDR3 here is CASSLTGLTAFF. DNA for the CDR3: TGTGCCAGCAGTTTGACAGGGTTGACAGCTTTCTTT.

The rearrangement uses TRBV5-1 and TRBJ2-2; D gene unclear. The V gene's germline CDR1 is SGHRS and CDR2 YFSETQ. V was shortened by 0 bases and J by 4 bases, with 10 bases between the two germline ends. This CDR3 comprises 15 residues. The CDR3 loop is CASSLGAVGTGELFF. In DNA form, the CDR3 reads TGCGCCAGCAGCTTGGGGGCCGTCGGCACCGGGGAGCTGTTTTTT.

The CDR3 DNA reads TGTGCCAGCAGTCTACGAACCTATCCCGGACACAGTGCAGATACGCAGTATTTT. Translating it yields CASSLRTYPGHSADTQYF. The gene calls are TRBV27 and TRBJ2-3, with D perhaps TRBD1 (5 bases). There are 18 residues in the CDR3. V was pared by 5 bases and J by 4 bases, with 25 bases between. Germline assignment: CDR1 MNHEY and CDR2 SMNVEV (reference sequence).

The chain has TRBV6-6 and TRBJ1-1, with 7 bases aligning to TRBD1. The CDR3 totals 14 residues. The V gene's germline CDR1 is MNHNY and CDR2 SVGAGI (reference sequence). J lost 2 bases, V lost 6 bases, and 6 bases had no gene match. CDR3 in DNA: TGTGCCAGCAGATCAGGGGGGAGCAACACTGAAGCTTTCTTT. This sequence encodes CASRSGGSNTEAFF.

This chain's CDR3 is CSVIAGVRTGELFF. CDR3 DNA sequence: TGCAGCGTGATAGCGGGAGTTCGTACCGGGGAGCTGTTTTTT. The chain is built from TRBV29-1 and TRBJ2-2; 9 bases map to TRBD2. There are 14 residues in the CDR3. The ends lost 6 bases at V and 5 bases at J; junction bases unmatched: 7. Germline V gene sequence: CDR1 SQVTM, CDR2 ANQGSEA.

The V gene is TRBV6-6, the J gene TRBJ1-4; no clear D. The CDR3 runs 16 residues. Germline V gives CDR1 MNHNY, CDR2 SVGAGI (reference sequence). V lost 2 bases to trimming and J lost 7 bases, with 17 bases between them. The chain's CDR3 is CASSYIIGEEFEKLFF. CDR3 nucleotides: TGTGCCAGCAGTTACATCATTGGCGAGGAGTTTGAAAAACTGTTTTTT.

This clonotype was seen only a few times. The CDR3 reads CASSLARDAVTLHF. In DNA, the CDR3 is TGTGCCAGCAGTTTAGCGCGGGACGCAGTCACCCTCCACTTT. The chain recombines TRBV12-3 or TRBV12-4 with TRBJ1-6, with D tentatively TRBD1 (5 bases). The CDR3 runs 14 residues. Trimming stripped 0 bases from V and 14 bases from J, with 14 bases between.

In its sample, this clonotype was seen many times. The CDR3 region is CASSRRAGGDLAKNIQYF. The CDR3, as DNA: TGTGCCAGCAGCCGCCGAGCGGGAGGGGACCTCGCCAAAAACATTCAGTACTTC. This chain connects TRBV6-2 or TRBV6-3 to TRBJ2-4; the match to TRBD2 covers 10 bases. Germline trimming cut 6 bases from V and 1 base from J; bases unmatched to any gene: 12. The germline CDR1 and CDR2 sequences are MNHEY and SVGEGT. The CDR3 runs 18 residues.

This clonotype appeared many times. The chain's CDR3 is CASSVSGGGTDTQYF. The CDR3 coding sequence is TGTGCCAGCAGCGTTAGCGGTGGGGGCACAGATACGCAGTATTTT. The chain carries TRBV7-8 and TRBJ2-3; tentatively, D is TRBD2 (6 bases). Trimming left V 5 bases short and J 1 base short, with 13 bases between. From germline, CDR1 is SGHVS and CDR2 FQNEAQ. The CDR3 is 15 residues long.

A few counts support this clonotype. The J gene is TRBJ2-3, the V gene TRBV19; 9 bases match TRBD2. Trimming took 0 bases from V and 13 from J; bases not matched to a gene: 5. The length of the CDR3 is 13 residues. Germline-derived CDR1 and CDR2 are LNHDA and SQIVND (reference sequence). In DNA, the CDR3 is TGTGCCAGTAGTATAGATCGGACTAGCGACAAGTATTTT. It translates to CASSIDRTSDKYF.

The V call is TRBV7-9, the J call TRBJ2-3; D remains unclear. Germline CDR1 reads SEHNR; CDR2 reads FQNEAQ (reference sequence). This CDR3 has 15 amino acids. Trimming left V 1 base short and J 6 bases short, with 14 bases between. Here the CDR3 reads CASSLVWLRADTQYF. CDR3 nucleotides: TGTGCCAGCAGCTTAGTGTGGCTCCGGGCGGATACGCAGTATTTT.

Concerning this clonotype: A much more abundant neighbour one base away suggests this may be a read error. The V gene is TRBV7-2, the J gene TRBJ1-2; D call uncertain. V lost 7 bases and J 0 bases, leaving 12 bases between the germline ends. From germline, CDR1 is SGHTA and CDR2 FQGNSA. The CDR3 is 14 residues long. CDR3 in DNA: TGTGCCAGCACCCTGACTGAAGCTAACTATGGCTACACCTTC. Amino acids: CASTLTEANYGYTF.

This clonotype was seen only a few times. J is TRBJ1-1 and V is TRBV29-1; D is undetermined. The CDR3 spans 11 residues. Trimming left V 6 bases short and J 1 base short, with 6 bases between. Per germline, CDR1 SQVTM and CDR2 ANQGSEA. CDR3 in amino acids: CSVTKNTEAFF. CDR3 in DNA: TGCAGCGTCACAAAGAACACTGAAGCTTTCTTT.

V is TRBV2 and J is TRBJ1-5; D is ambiguous. CDR3 length equals 15 residues. Trimming shortened V by 5 bases and J by 3 bases, and 14 bases separated the two germline ends. CDR1 SNHLY and CDR2 FYNNEI come from the germline V gene. For the CDR3, the DNA is TGTGCCAGCAGTACGGACGGAAAGTTCAATCAGCCCCAGCATTTT. It yields the protein CASSTDGKFNQPQHF.

V is TRBV10-3 and J is TRBJ2-5; 11 nucleotides line up with TRBD2. The CDR3 is 17 residues long. In germline, CDR1 is ENHRY, CDR2 SYGVKD. The J segment lost 9 bases and the V segment lost 5 bases, leaving 17 bases of the junction unmatched. As DNA, the CDR3 is TGTGCCATCAGTCCCGGGACTAGCGGCTACACGCGTGGGGCCCAGTACTTC. Translating gives CAISPGTSGYTRGAQYF.

The chain has TRBV27 and TRBJ1-1; D call uncertain. Germline values: CDR1 MNHEY, CDR2 SMNVEV (reference sequence). The CDR3 spans 13 residues. The V end was cut by 5 bases, the J end by 9 bases, with 16 bases between. In DNA, the CDR3 is TGTGCCAGCAGTGCATTCCCCGGGATTCAAGCTTTCTTT. Translating gives CASSAFPGIQAFF.

This clonotype was detected only a few times. The chain employs TRBV30 and TRBJ2-7; 9 bases map to TRBD1. The CDR3 is 14 amino acids. V dropped 4 bases and J dropped 2; count of bases not matched to a gene: 6. Germline V CDR1 and CDR2: GTSNPN, SVGIG (reference sequence). The CDR3 loop reads CAWTGTGKAYEQYF. DNA of the CDR3: TGTGCCTGGACCGGGACAGGGAAGGCCTACGAGCAGTACTTC.

This clonotype was counted only a few times. The J gene is TRBJ2-1, the V gene TRBV7-8; possibly TRBD1 or TRBD2 for D (5 bases each). The CDR3 loop spans 16 amino acids. V lost 3 bases and J 2 bases, leaving 14 bases between the germline ends. From germline, CDR1 is SGHVS and CDR2 FQNEAQ. CDR3 coding DNA: TGTGCCAGCAGCTTCGGATCGGGGCAAACCTACAATGAGCAGTTCTTC. Encoded protein: CASSFGSGQTYNEQFF.

Only a few counts were recorded for this clonotype. The rearrangement uses TRBV2 and TRBJ2-5; 8 bases are a match to TRBD2. The CDR3 has 12 residues. Germline V gene sequence: CDR1 SNHLY, CDR2 FYNNEI. With V trimmed by 9 bases and J by 5 bases, 5 bases remained unmatched. The CDR3 coding sequence is TGTGCCAGTAGACTAGCGTTGGAGACCCAGTACTTC. It is translated as CASRLALETQYF.